The T cell receptor beta chain described here comes from a study of Ad26.COV2.S vaccination and SARS-CoV-2 variants. As for the study in general: The donor was enrolled in the Ad26.COV2.S arm of the COV1001 trial. In the study, Ad26.COV2.S was injected intramuscularly once, or twice 56 days apart. The study's findings and limits: Total responses of T cells may have been underestimated by the analyses of TCR breadth and depth. Individuals receiving vaccine had higher spike-specific TCR breadth than placebo recipients did.

Sequencing used immunoSEQ multiplex PCR; TCRdb keeps in-frame clones, though not all of them. The data contain 350,000 to 400,000 clones, approximately 90% of them singletons. Concerning this clone itself: Its antigen is unknown.

The treatment is: 15 to 20 received Ad26.COV2.S at low or high dose, single or two shots; about 5 received placebo; per-sample allocation not given. Day 63 following the first vaccine or placebo injection was when the samples were taken. The receptor comes from a person aged 18-60 years who received the Ad26.COV2.S COVID-19 vaccine or a placebo. The material was peripheral blood, obtained in a trial of Ad26.COV2.S vaccine versus placebo.

Here the CDR3 DNA reads TGTGCCAGCAGCTTAGACGGGACCGGGGGCTTCTCTGGAAACACCATATATTTT. This encodes CASSLDGTGGFSGNTIYF. This sequence joins TRBV7-6 and TRBJ1-3, with D possibly being TRBD1 (6 bases). Germline CDR1 is SGHVS and CDR2 is FNYEAQ. The CDR3 extends over 18 amino acids. Between the trimmed V and J ends, which lost 1 base and 0 bases, there was a span of 16 bases.